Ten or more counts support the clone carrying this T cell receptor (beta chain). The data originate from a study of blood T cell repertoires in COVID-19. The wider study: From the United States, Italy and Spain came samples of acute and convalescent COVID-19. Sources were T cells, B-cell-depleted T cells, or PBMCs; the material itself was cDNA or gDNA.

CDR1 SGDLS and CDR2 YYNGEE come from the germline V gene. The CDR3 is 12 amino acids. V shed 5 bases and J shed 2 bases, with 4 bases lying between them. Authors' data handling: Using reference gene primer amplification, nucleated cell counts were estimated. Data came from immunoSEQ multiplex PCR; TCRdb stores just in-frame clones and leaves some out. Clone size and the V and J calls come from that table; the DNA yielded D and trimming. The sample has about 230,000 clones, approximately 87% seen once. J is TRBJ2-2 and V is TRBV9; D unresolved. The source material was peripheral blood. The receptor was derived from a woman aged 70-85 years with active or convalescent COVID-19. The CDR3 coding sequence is TGTGCCAGCAGTATAAACACCGGGGAGCTGTTTTTT. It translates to CASSINTGELFF.